The source of this T cell receptor (beta chain) is a study of cytomegalovirus exposure and HLA in healthy donors. Across the study: Approximately 190 million T cells yielded 90 million to 130 million unique TCR beta sequences in earlier analysis.

J gave up 8 bases and V 6 bases, and 6 bases lay outside the gene matches. Per germline, CDR1 MNHEY and CDR2 SVGAGI. This CDR3 spans 14 amino acids. This clone was recorded only once. Its antigen is not identified. Amplification used 60 Vbeta primers and 13 Jbeta primers. Sequenced by immunoSEQ multiplex PCR; TCRdb stores in-frame clones only, minus some. The table shows 95,000 to 150,000 clones, with over 60% occurring only once. Whole-study results and caveats: Later analysis suggested links between common viral pathogens and several top significant clusters.

This receptor was identified in a man aged 18 to 30 in good health and CMV-seronegative. The chain employs TRBV6-5 and TRBJ2-3, with 12 bases aligning to TRBD2. Sequencing was done on a sample of PBMCs. The DNA for the CDR3 is TGTGCCAGCAGCCCTAGCGGGGGGGCGGGTACGCAGTATTTT. Translation gives CASSPSGGAGTQYF.